This T cell receptor (beta chain) came from a study of CD4+ T cells in melanoma. Germline CDR1 SGDLS, CDR2 YYNGEE. The CDR3 covers 13 residues. V lost 0 bases and J lost 4, with 6 bases in between. As to this clone: What it binds is not known.

Study-wide results and limits: CD8+ T cell, macrophage and B cell function reportedly correlated with neoantigen-specific CD4+ T cells. Reportedly, melanoma neoantigen-specific CD4+ T cells showed varied differentiation states.

Generated by immunoSEQ multiplex PCR, the TCRdb table keeps only in-frame clones and is missing some. The sample consists of 9,600 or so clones, 73% of them appearing once. The rearrangement uses TRBV9 and TRBJ2-3; D unclear. The sequence derives from a human donor with melanoma. The sequenced material came from cells from a culture (not recorded whether cultured in vitro). The CDR3 loop reads CASSVANADTQYF. CDR3 DNA: TGTGCCAGCAGCGTAGCTAATGCAGATACGCAGTATTTT.